The clone carrying this TCR beta chain was seen once. Its antigen is undetermined. The data stem from a study of lymphopenia after photon versus proton radiotherapy. The CDR3 sequence is 15 residues long. Germline loops: CDR1 SGHRS, CDR2 YFSETQ. Trimming took 5 bases from V and 1 from J, leaving 13 bases between them. Generated by immunoSEQ multiplex PCR, the TCRdb table keeps only in-frame clones and is missing some. The sample shows about 8,300 clones, around nine tenths of them seen only once. Study observations and caveats: Authors raise, but do not show, better survival with proton therapy. Oligoclonal CD8+ Temra expansion after nadir drove photon patients' diversity drop. Proton therapy kept repertoires fairly stable, unlike photons, which gained effector/memory cells.

The specimen comprised peripheral blood, sampled from a patient treated with photon-based radiotherapy. The genes are TRBV5-1 and TRBJ2-1; TRBD2 might be the D (6 bases). The sequence was obtained from a man older than 75 with cholangiocarcinoma. This chain's CDR3 is CASSYDRGSYNEQFF. CDR3 bases: TGCGCCAGCAGTTACGACCGGGGGTCCTACAATGAGCAGTTCTTC.